Below are 7 T cell receptor beta chains sequenced from a single sample in a study of T and B cells in COVID-19 patients. TRB was amplified from approximately 250-480 ng of blood genomic DNA. TRB rearrangements were amplified by multiplex PCR with BIOMED2 TRB-A/B primers. MiXCR, run by TCRdb on the multiplex PCR reads, gives a single entry per CDR3 protein. Of approximately 14,000 distinct CDR3 sequences in the sample, about 30% were seen once. Sequencing input: blood. These receptors all come from a human donor who had recovered from COVID-19.

The chain combines TRBV27 with TRBJ1-2; D is perhaps TRBD1 (5 bases). In germline, CDR1 is MNHEY, CDR2 SMNVEV (reference sequence). V was trimmed by 3 bases and J by 8 bases, leaving 13 bases between them. This CDR3 has 13 amino acids. CDR3 region: CASSFEGTQGYTF. The CDR3 DNA sequence: TGTGCCAGCAGTTTTGAGGGGACGCAAGGCTACACCTTC.

This clonotype was counted at least ten times. The chain has TRBV19 and TRBJ2-1; 8 bases are shared with TRBD2. CDR3 size: 13 residues. Germline lookup yields CDR1 LNHDA and CDR2 SQIVND (reference sequence). The junction had 3 bases not matched to a gene; V was cut back by 8 bases and J by 3 bases. The CDR3 coding sequence is TGTGCCAGTTCCGGGACTAGCTACAATGAGCAGTTCTTC. Amino acid sequence: CASSGTSYNEQFF.

The chain links TRBV7-3 to TRBJ1-1; no reliable D call. Germline loops: CDR1 SGHTA, CDR2 FQGTGA. The germline V and J ends were trimmed by 5 bases and 1 base, with 8 bases remaining between them. This CDR3 has 13 amino acids. The CDR3 here is CASSRAQNTEAFF. CDR3 bases: TGTGCCAGCAGCCGCGCCCAGAACACTGAAGCTTTCTTT. Using reference TRBV7-3 and TRBJ1-1 for the parts outside the CDR3, the full variable domain is GAGVSQTPSNKVTEKGKYVELRCDPISGHTALYWYRQSLGQGPEFLIYFQGTGAADDSGLPNDRFFAVRPEGSVSTLKIQRTERGDSAVYLCASSRAQNTEAFFGQGTRLTVV.

This clonotype was counted ten times or more. The chain uses TRBV13 and TRBJ2-7, with 7 positions matching TRBD2. V gave up 1 base and J gave up 0 bases; unmatched junction bases: 6. Per the germline V gene, CDR1 is PRHDT and CDR2 is FYEKMQ (reference sequence). The CDR3 runs to 16 residues. DNA for the CDR3: TGTGCCAGCAGCTTAGCCCCCCTAGCGGCCTCCTACGAGCAGTACTTC. This gives the protein CASSLAPLAASYEQYF.

The V call is TRBV12-3 or TRBV12-4, the J call TRBJ2-7; D is possibly TRBD1 (6 bases). V was pared by 5 bases and J by 2 bases, with 13 bases between. The CDR3 consists of 14 residues. The CDR3 DNA is TGTGCCAGCAGTCACCTCGGGACACCCTACGAGCAGTACTTC. Its protein is CASSHLGTPYEQYF.

This chain uses TRBV6-5 with TRBJ2-2; 10 bases are shared with TRBD2. The V gene end was trimmed by 3 bases and the J gene end by 2 bases; junction bases not matched to a gene: 3. The CDR3 extends over 16 amino acids. Germline values: CDR1 MNHEY, CDR2 SVGAGI. CDR3 in DNA: TGTGCCAGCAGTTATAGCGGGAGGACAAACACCGGGGAGCTGTTTTTT. This gives the protein CASSYSGRTNTGELFF.

This clonotype appeared a few times. This chain joins TRBV5-1 and TRBJ2-2, with D tentatively TRBD2 (5 bases). This CDR3 comprises 13 residues. Per germline, CDR1 SGHRS and CDR2 YFSETQ. The V gene lost 2 bases and the J gene lost 6 bases, with 8 bases spanning the gap. The CDR3: CASSFRGAGELFF. CDR3 nucleotide sequence: TGCGCCAGCAGCTTCCGGGGAGCCGGGGAGCTGTTTTTT.